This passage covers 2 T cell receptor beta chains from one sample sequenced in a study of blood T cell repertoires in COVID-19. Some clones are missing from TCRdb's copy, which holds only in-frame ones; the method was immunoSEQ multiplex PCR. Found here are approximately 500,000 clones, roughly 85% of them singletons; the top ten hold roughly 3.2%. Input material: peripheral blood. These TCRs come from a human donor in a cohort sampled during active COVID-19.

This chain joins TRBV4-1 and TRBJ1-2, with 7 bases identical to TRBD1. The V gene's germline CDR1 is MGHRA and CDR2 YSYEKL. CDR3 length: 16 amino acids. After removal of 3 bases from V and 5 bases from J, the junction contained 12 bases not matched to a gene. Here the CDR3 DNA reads TGCGCCAGCAGCCACCAGAACAGGGGCGGGAGGTATGGCTACACCTTC. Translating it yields CASSHQNRGGRYGYTF.

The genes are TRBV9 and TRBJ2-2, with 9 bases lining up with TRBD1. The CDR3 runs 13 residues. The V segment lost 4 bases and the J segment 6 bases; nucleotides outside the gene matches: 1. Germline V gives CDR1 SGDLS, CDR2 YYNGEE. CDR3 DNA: TGTGCCAGCAGCAGGGACAGGGCCGGGGAGCTGTTTTTT. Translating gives CASSRDRAGELFF.